This TCR beta chain was profiled in a study of naive and memory T cell subsets. TCR cDNA received a 3' ligated oligonucleotide that carried a UMI. V lost 10 bases and J lost 3; bases outside the gene matches: 4. The CDR3 runs 13 residues. Germline V lookup: CDR1 KGHDR, CDR2 SFDVKD. Amplification of ligated cDNA took four PCR rounds with SP2 and nested alpha and beta constant primers. TCRdb independently ran MiXCR on the 5' RACE reads; one entry per CDR3 protein. The sample includes roughly 62,000 distinct CDR3 sequences, more than 6.5% seen only once; the top ten take about a fifth. The receptor comes from a female donor in good health. V gene TRBV24-1 combines with J gene TRBJ1-2, with TRBD1 matching over 10 bases. The CDR3 loop is CATGTGDYYGYTF. CDR3 nucleotide sequence: TGTGCCACTGGGACAGGGGACTACTATGGCTACACCTTC.